This T cell receptor beta chain was profiled in a study of blood T cell repertoires in COVID-19. The method was immunoSEQ multiplex PCR; TCRdb's version includes in-frame clones alone and lacks a portion of them. Of 100,000 or so clones in the sample, around 87% were seen once. The CDR3 loop spans 16 amino acids. V lost 5 bases and J 0 bases, leaving 14 bases between the germline ends. The germline CDR1 and CDR2 sequences are MDHEN and SYDVKM. This clonotype originated in a woman aged 25 to 39 with acute or convalescent COVID-19. Sequenced sample: peripheral blood. This chain links TRBV28 with TRBJ1-3; maybe TRBD1 (5 bases). CDR3 protein: CASSLLTGDSGNTIYF. CDR3 in DNA: TGTGCCAGCAGTCTACTAACAGGCGACTCTGGAAACACCATATATTTT.